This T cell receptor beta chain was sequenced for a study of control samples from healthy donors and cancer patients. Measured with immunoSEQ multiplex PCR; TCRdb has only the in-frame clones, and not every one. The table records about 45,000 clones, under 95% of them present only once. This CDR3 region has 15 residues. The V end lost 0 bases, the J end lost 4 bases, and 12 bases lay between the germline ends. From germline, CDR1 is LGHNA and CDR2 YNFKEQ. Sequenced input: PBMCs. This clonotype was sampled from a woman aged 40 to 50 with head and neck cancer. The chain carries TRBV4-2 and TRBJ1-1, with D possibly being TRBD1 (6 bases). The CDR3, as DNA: TGTGCCAGCAGCCAAGACGGGGGCGCGGCCACTGAAGCTTTCTTT. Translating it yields CASSQDGGAATEAFF.